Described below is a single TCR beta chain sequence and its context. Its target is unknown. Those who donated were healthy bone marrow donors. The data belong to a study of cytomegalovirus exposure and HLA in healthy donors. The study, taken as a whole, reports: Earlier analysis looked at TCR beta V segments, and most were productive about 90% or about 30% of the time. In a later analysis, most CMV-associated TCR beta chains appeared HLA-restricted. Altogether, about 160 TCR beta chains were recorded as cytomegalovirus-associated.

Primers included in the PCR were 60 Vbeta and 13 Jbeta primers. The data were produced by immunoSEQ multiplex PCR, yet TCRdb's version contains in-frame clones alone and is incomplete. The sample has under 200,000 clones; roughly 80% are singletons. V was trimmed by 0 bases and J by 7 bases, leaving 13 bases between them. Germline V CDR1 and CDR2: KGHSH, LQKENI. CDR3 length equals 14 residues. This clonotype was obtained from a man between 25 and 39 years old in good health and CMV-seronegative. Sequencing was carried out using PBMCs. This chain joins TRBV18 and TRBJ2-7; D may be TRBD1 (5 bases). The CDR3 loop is CASSPPQLPGEQYF. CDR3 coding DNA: TGTGCCAGCTCACCACCACAGCTTCCAGGGGAGCAGTACTTC.